This entry lists 3 T cell receptor beta chains sequenced from one sample in a study of blood T cell repertoires in COVID-19. TCRdb's copy holds only in-frame clones and misses some; the assay was immunoSEQ multiplex PCR. The table shows 55,000 to 80,000 clones, with around 82% occurring only once. The source material was peripheral blood. These receptors were taken from a man older than 75 with active COVID-19.

The V and J genes are TRBV4-1 and TRBJ1-1; D perhaps matches TRBD1 (5 bases). The germline V and J ends were trimmed by 1 base and 2 bases, with 11 bases remaining between them. The CDR3 sequence is 15 residues long. Germline V lookup: CDR1 MGHRA, CDR2 YSYEKL. CDR3 DNA sequence: TGCGCCAGCAGCCAAGCAACAGGCATCAACACTGAAGCTTTCTTT. Protein: CASSQATGINTEAFF.

The table lists this clone with a few counts. V is TRBV7-9 and J is TRBJ1-2; D gene ambiguous. Germline V gene lookup returns CDR1 SEHNR and CDR2 FQNEAQ (reference sequence). The V end was cut by 5 bases, the J end by 7 bases, with 8 bases between. The length of the CDR3 is 11 residues. In DNA form, the CDR3 reads TGTGCCAGCAGCCCGTCTATTGGCTACACCTTC. Residues: CASSPSIGYTF.

The rearrangement joins TRBV5-1 to TRBJ2-1, with D unclear. This CDR3 comprises 12 residues. The V end was cut by 1 base, the J end by 8 bases, with 7 bases between. The germline gives CDR1 SGHRS, CDR2 YFSETQ. The CDR3 DNA is TGCGCCAGCAGCTTGTTGCTAGATGAGCAGTTCTTC. Protein sequence: CASSLLLDEQFF.